This T cell receptor (beta chain) was recovered during a study of T cell changes during pregnancy in multiple sclerosis. The germline V gene has CDR1 SGDLS and CDR2 YYNGEE. The V end lost 0 bases, the J end lost 2 bases, and 9 bases lay between the germline ends. The CDR3 spans 15 residues. Produced via immunoSEQ multiplex PCR; TCRdb's table is partial and in-frame only. The table records fewer than 110,000 clones, 91% of them present only once. The source of this sequence is a female donor with multiple sclerosis, enrolled in a pregnancy study. The sample in question was peripheral blood, obtained in the second trimester of pregnancy. The chain couples TRBV9 to TRBJ1-5; unclear D gene. CDR3 loop: CASSVGEGRNQPQHF. In nucleotides, the CDR3 is TGTGCCAGCAGCGTAGGGGAGGGCCGCAATCAGCCCCAGCATTTT.